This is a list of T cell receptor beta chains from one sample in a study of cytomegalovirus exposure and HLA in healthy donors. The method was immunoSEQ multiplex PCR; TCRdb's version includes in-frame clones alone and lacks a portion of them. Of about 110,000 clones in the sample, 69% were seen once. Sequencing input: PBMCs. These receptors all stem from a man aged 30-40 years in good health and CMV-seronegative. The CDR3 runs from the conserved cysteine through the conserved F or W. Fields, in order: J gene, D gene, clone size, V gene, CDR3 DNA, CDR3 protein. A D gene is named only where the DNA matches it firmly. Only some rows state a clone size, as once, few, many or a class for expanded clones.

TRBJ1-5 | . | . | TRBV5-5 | TGTGCCAGCAGCTTGTTCCAGGGTAGCAATCAGCCCCAGCATTTT | CASSLFQGSNQPQHF
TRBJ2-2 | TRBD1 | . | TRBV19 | TGTGCCAGTAGTATCGGCGGACAGGGGAGCGGGGAGCTGTTTTTT | CASSIGGQGSGELFF
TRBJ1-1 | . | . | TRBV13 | TGTGCCAGCAGCCCCCTTTACACTGAAGCTTTCTTT | CASSPLYTEAFF
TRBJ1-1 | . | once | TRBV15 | TGTGCCGCCGCGCGGAGGGCGAACACTGAAGCTTTCTTT | CAAARRANTEAFF
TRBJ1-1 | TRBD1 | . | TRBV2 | TGTGCCAGCAGTAAGGGGGCCACTGAAGCTTTCTTT | CASSKGATEAFF
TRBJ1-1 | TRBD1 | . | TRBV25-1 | TGTGCCAGCAGTGATTCCGGGACAGGGCTAAAAGCTTTCTTT | CASSDSGTGLKAFF
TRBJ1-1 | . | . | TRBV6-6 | TGTGCCAGCAGATCTCCCCCTCTTATGAACACTGAAGCTTTCTTT | CASRSPPLMNTEAFF
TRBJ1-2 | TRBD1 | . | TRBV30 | TGTGCCTGGACCCGGGACAGGGGGAACTATGGCTACACCTTC | CAWTRDRGNYGYTF
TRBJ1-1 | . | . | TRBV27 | TGTGCCAGCAGTTTATCGTCCTGGGGGGGGCCGGACACTGAAGCTTTCTTT | CASSLSSWGGPDTEAFF
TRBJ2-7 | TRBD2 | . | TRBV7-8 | TGTGCCAGCAGCCTGCAGGGGACTAGCGGGGCCTACGAGCAGTACTTC | CASSLQGTSGAYEQYF
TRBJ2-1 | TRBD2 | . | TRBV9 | TGTGCCAGCAGCGTAGGGGCTAGCGGAGGATACAATGAGCAGTTCTTC | CASSVGASGGYNEQFF
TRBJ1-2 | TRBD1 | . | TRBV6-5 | TGTGCCAGCGGACCCCGGGACAGGGGGCTCTATGGCTACACCTTC | CASGPRDRGLYGYTF
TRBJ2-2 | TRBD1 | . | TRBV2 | TGTGCCAGCAGTCCCCGGGGACAGGGTAACACCGGGGAGCTGTTTTTT | CASSPRGQGNTGELFF
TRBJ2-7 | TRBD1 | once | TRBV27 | TGTGCCAGCACCGCGACAGGGGGCACGGACGAGCAGTACTTC | CASTATGGTDEQYF
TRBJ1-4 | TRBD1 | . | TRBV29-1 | TGCAGCGTTCGTCCCGGGACAGGGGGCGGTGGTGAAAAACTGTTTTTT | CSVRPGTGGGGEKLFF